The present T cell receptor (beta chain) was sequenced within a study of cytomegalovirus exposure and HLA in healthy donors. Overall study results and limits: DRB1 showed the most TCR associations and HLA-C the fewest in a later analysis, as rates varied by HLA locus.

Primers: 60 Vbeta forward and 13 Jbeta reverse. Profiled with immunoSEQ multiplex PCR; TCRdb holds only in-frame clones, not every one. The sample has some 170,000 clones, about 69% seen once. Concerning this clone itself: Its cognate antigen is unknown.

Trimming pared 4 bases from V and 3 bases from J, leaving 14 bases between. Germline V gene sequence: CDR1 KGHSH, CDR2 LQKENI. CDR3 length: 15 amino acids. The donors comprised healthy bone marrow donors. Each donor was nominally healthy when sampled (though unrecorded immune exposures were likely). The receptor's source is a male donor in good health and CMV-seronegative. The chain carries TRBV18 and TRBJ2-3, with TRBD1 as a possible D gene (6 bases). Sequenced input: PBMCs. CDR3 nucleotide sequence: TGTGCCAGCTCACACAGGACAGTGAGAACAGATACGCAGTATTTT. The encoded protein is CASSHRTVRTDTQYF.